One sample yielded the 32 T cell receptor beta chains listed below, sequenced in a study of Tregs in tolerant kidney transplant recipients. Generated by immunoSEQ multiplex PCR, the TCRdb table keeps only in-frame clones and is missing some. Its listing shows around 33,000 clones. The sequencing used CD8+ T cells from blood, collected before the transplant. The receptors shown here come from a human donor who received a combined kidney and bone marrow transplant.

In the case of this clone: The read ends 3 residues early relative to the CDR3; the germline J gene fills the gap. The chain has TRBV11-2 and TRBJ2-1; the D is unclear. V was pared by 4 bases and J by 3 bases, with 10 bases between. Germline V lookup: CDR1 SGHAT, CDR2 FQNNGV. This CDR3 spans 14 amino acids. CDR3 in amino acids: CASSYLSNYNEQFF. Incomplete CDR3 DNA: TGTGCCAGCAGCTACCTCTCTAACTACAATGAG.

In the case of this clone: The CDR3 extends 3 residues past the end of the read, so its final part is completed from the germline J gene. The J gene is TRBJ2-7, the V gene TRBV6-1; 8 nucleotides match TRBD1. Losses at the gene ends were 1 base for V and 5 bases for J; bases not matched to a gene: 4. The CDR3 loop spans 14 amino acids. The germline gives CDR1 MNHNS, CDR2 SASEGT. The CDR3 loop reads CASSEDRGVDEQYF. The sequenced part of the CDR3 DNA is TGTGCCAGCAGTGAAGACAGGGGGGTCGACGAG.

A note on this clone: With the read ending 3 residues before the CDR3 end, the germline J gene is used to fill in that end. The genes are TRBV7-6 and TRBJ1-1; perhaps TRBD1 as D (5 bases). V was shortened by 1 base and J by 1 base, with 10 bases between the two germline ends. Germline assignment: CDR1 SGHVS and CDR2 FNYEAQ. This CDR3 region has 15 residues. CDR3 bases read: TGTGCCAGCAGCTTAGGGGGCGATGCGAACACTGAA. Its protein product is CASSLGGDANTE. The entire CDR3 protein is CASSLGGDANTEAFF.

In the case of this clone: The read stops 3 residues short of the end of the CDR3; the missing end is completed from the germline J gene. The chain combines TRBV6-2 or TRBV6-3 with TRBJ2-1; possible D gene TRBD2, 6 bases. Germline V lookup: CDR1 MNHEY, CDR2 SVGEGT. The CDR3 is 15 residues long. Trimming stripped 2 bases from V and 2 bases from J, with 10 bases between. CDR3 amino acids: CASSYEVAAYNEQFF. CDR3 DNA (partial): TGTGCCAGCAGTTACGAAGTAGCGGCCTACAATGAG.

About this clone: The read halts 3 residues ahead of the CDR3 end, with the missing end drawn from the germline J gene. The V gene is TRBV20-1, the J gene TRBJ2-1; TRBD2 aligns across 9 bases. Looked up from germline, CDR1 is DFQATT and CDR2 is SNEGSKA (reference sequence). V lost 4 bases, J lost 7 bases, and 11 bases stayed unmatched. CDR3 size: 15 residues. The CDR3 bases that were read are TGCAGTGCTACCAGTAGCGGGAGAAAATGGAATGAG. It translates to CSATSSGRKWNE. The whole CDR3 region reads CSATSSGRKWNEQFF.

Comments on this clone: The read stops 3 residues short of the end of the CDR3; the missing end is completed from the germline J gene. The chain recombines TRBV10-1 with TRBJ2-7, with TRBD1 matching 10 bases. CDR3 length equals 18 residues. Germline V lookup: CDR1 WNHNN, CDR2 SYGVQD (reference sequence). The J segment lost 5 bases and the V segment lost 6 bases, leaving 19 bases of the junction unmatched. The sequenced CDR3 bases are TGCGCCAGCAGAACCCGCGACCGGGACAGGGGAGGGGCTCACGAG. This gives the protein CASRTRDRDRGGAHE. The full-length CDR3 reads as CASRTRDRDRGGAHEQYF.

As for this clone: The sequenced fragment ends 3 residues before the CDR3 boundary, so the rest is inferred from the germline J gene. The V and J genes are TRBV29-1 and TRBJ1-2; D unresolved. Germline CDR1 and CDR2: SQVTM and ANQGSEA. There are 11 residues in the CDR3. V shed 5 bases and J shed 6 bases, with 10 bases lying between them. The DNA read from the CDR3 is TGCAGCGTTTGGGCAGTCGATGGC. Amino acids: CSVWAVDG. The complete CDR3 reads CSVWAVDGYTF.

CDR3 bases read: TGCGCCAGCAGCTTGGGGGACATATTGAACACTGAA. It yields the protein CASSLGDILNTE. The entire CDR3 sequence reads CASSLGDILNTEAFF. J is TRBJ1-1 and V is TRBV5-1, with D possibly TRBD1 on 6 matching bases. Coverage ceases 3 residues before the CDR3 finishes, and the germline J gene fills in the end. Germline V gene sequence: CDR1 SGHRS, CDR2 YFSETQ. The V end was cut by 0 bases, the J end by 0 bases, with 9 bases between. The CDR3 has 15 amino acids.

Notes on this clone: Read data end 3 residues before the CDR3 end; the end is taken from the germline J gene. The chain joins TRBV4-1 to TRBJ2-7, with D tentatively TRBD2 (7 bases). This CDR3 is 13 amino acids long. Trimming cost V 4 bases and J 4 bases, with 11 bases left between them. CDR1 and CDR2 (germline): MGHRA, YSYEKL. The part of the CDR3 DNA that was read is TGCGCCAGCAGCCCCGGGGGGCAGTACGAG. Its protein is CASSPGGQYE. The full CDR3 reads CASSPGGQYEQYF.

For this clone: The CDR3 end is not reached by the read, which stops 3 residues before it; the germline J gene fills it in. This chain connects TRBV5-1 to TRBJ2-1, with 12 bases lining up with TRBD2. The CDR3 spans 17 residues. Germline CDR1 is SGHRS and CDR2 is YFSETQ. J lost 4 bases, V lost 1 base, and 6 bases had no gene match. Incomplete CDR3 DNA: TGCGCCAGCAGCTTGTATTACGGACTAGCGGGGTACAATGAG. Amino acids: CASSLYYGLAGYNE. The CDR3 as a whole reads CASSLYYGLAGYNEQFF.

Notes on this clone: The read falls 3 residues short of the CDR3 end, and the missing part is taken from the germline J gene. The chain has TRBV19 and TRBJ1-3; weak D call: TRBD1 (6 bases). The CDR3 loop spans 15 amino acids. Germline CDR1 is LNHDA and CDR2 is SQIVND (reference sequence). Trimming took off 7 bases at V and 1 base at J, with 14 bases between the two ends. The chain's CDR3 is CASTPDSHSGNTIYF. The DNA read from the CDR3 is TGTGCCAGTACCCCGGACAGCCATTCTGGAAACACC.

About this clone itself: Sequencing ends 3 residues short of the CDR3 end; the germline J gene provides the rest. The chain has TRBV19 and TRBJ2-7, with 7 bases lining up with TRBD1. J gave up 6 bases and V 5 bases, and 10 bases lay outside the gene matches. The CDR3 is made up of 14 amino acids. Germline CDR1 LNHDA, CDR2 SQIVND (reference sequence). This CDR3 is CASSVWGRGPEQYF. CDR3 DNA (partial): TGTGCCAGTAGTGTCTGGGGTAGGGGGCCCGAG.

Concerning this clone: The sequenced fragment ends 3 residues before the CDR3 boundary, so the rest is inferred from the germline J gene. This chain links TRBV19 with TRBJ2-7; D is unclear. Germline V gives CDR1 LNHDA, CDR2 SQIVND (reference sequence). Trimming took 1 base from V and 6 from J, leaving 4 bases between them. This CDR3 has 11 residues. CDR3 bases read: TGTGCCAGTAGTATAGGGGCCGAG. Translation: CASSIGAE. The whole CDR3 protein is CASSIGAEQYF.

Turning to this clone: The read ends 3 residues before the CDR3 terminus; that terminus is restored from the germline J gene. The chain couples TRBV6-2 or TRBV6-3 to TRBJ2-2; TRBD2 is a possible D gene (5 bases). The V end lost 2 bases, the J end lost 4 bases, and 11 bases lay between the germline ends. Germline V gene data show CDR1 as MNHEY and CDR2 as SVGEGT. The CDR3 has 15 amino acids. The sequenced part of the CDR3 DNA is TGTGCCAGCAGTTACGGAGCTAGCAGCACCGGGGAG. Amino acids: CASSYGASSTGE. The CDR3, in full, reads CASSYGASSTGELFF.

Comment on this clone: From the germline J gene comes the end of the CDR3, since the read stops 3 residues before it. The gene calls are TRBV7-2 and TRBJ1-3; D uncertain. The CDR3 length is 15 residues. CDR1 is SGHTA and CDR2 is FQGNSA in the germline V gene. V was pared by 5 bases and J by 3 bases, with 14 bases between. The sequenced part of the CDR3 DNA is TGTGCCAGCAGCCTCACCGAGGTGTATGGAAACACC. This codes for CASSLTEVYGNT. The complete CDR3 reads CASSLTEVYGNTIYF.

The CDR3 DNA, read in part, is TGCAGTGCTAGGGACGGACTAGATAGCACAGATACG. It yields the protein CSARDGLDSTDT. The whole CDR3 reads CSARDGLDSTDTQYF. The chain couples TRBV20-1 to TRBJ2-3, with 7 bases identical to TRBD2. The read terminates 3 residues before the CDR3 end, so the remaining end is supplied by the germline J gene. V was clipped by 3 bases and J by 0 bases; unmatched bases: 6. CDR1 is DFQATT, CDR2 SNEGSKA, per germline (reference sequence). CDR3 length: 15 residues.

Note on this clone: The sequence runs out 3 residues before the end of the CDR3; the remainder is reconstructed from the germline J gene. This sequence joins TRBV2 and TRBJ2-1; 12 nucleotides line up with TRBD2. CDR1 and CDR2 from the germline V gene are SNHLY and FYNNEI. The CDR3 extends over 15 amino acids. Trimming took 2 bases from V and 8 from J; bases not matched to a gene: 4. Here the CDR3 reads CASSERTSGTDEQFF. The sequenced CDR3 bases are TGTGCCAGCAGTGAACGGACTAGCGGGACGGATGAG.

About this clone itself: Read data end 3 residues before the CDR3 end; the end is taken from the germline J gene. The J gene is TRBJ2-5, the V gene TRBV7-9; a weak D match, TRBD1 (6 bases). This CDR3 has 14 residues. Trimming stripped 8 bases from V and 5 bases from J, with 18 bases between. In germline, CDR1 is SEHNR, CDR2 FQNEAQ (reference sequence). The CDR3 protein is CASSPWTDRETQYF. The sequenced CDR3 bases are TGTGCCAGCTCCCCTTGGACAGATCGGGAGACC. The full variable domain, its missing parts supplied by reference TRBV7-9 and TRBJ2-5, is DTGVSQNPRHKITKRGQNVTFRCDPISEHNRLYWYRQTLGQGPEFLTYFQNEAQLEKSRLLSDRFSAERPKGSFSTLEIQRTEQGDSAMYLCASSPWTDRETQYFGPGTRLLVL.

About this clone: The read finishes 3 residues shy of the CDR3 end, and the germline J gene is used to complete it. The chain recombines TRBV30 with TRBJ2-1; D remains unclear. Germline V gives CDR1 GTSNPN, CDR2 SVGIG (reference sequence). Trimming cost V 5 bases and J 0 bases, with 8 bases left between them. CDR3 length: 13 residues. Partial CDR3 DNA: TGTGCCTGGTTTTCTTACTCCTACAATGAG. Its translation is CAWFSYSYNE. The whole CDR3 protein reads CAWFSYSYNEQFF.

Incomplete CDR3 DNA: TGCAGTGCTAGAGATGGTGGGACAGAATACGAG. This sequence encodes CSARDGGTEYE. The whole CDR3 protein is CSARDGGTEYEQYF. The chain employs TRBV20-1 and TRBJ2-7, with TRBD1 matching 7 bases. The CDR3 end is not reached by the read, which stops 3 residues before it; the germline J gene fills it in. The CDR3 extends over 14 amino acids. V dropped 0 bases and J dropped 4; count of bases not matched to a gene: 6. CDR1 is DFQATT and CDR2 is SNEGSKA in the germline V gene (reference sequence).

About this clone: Read coverage stops 3 residues before the CDR3 terminus; the germline J gene supplies the remainder. V is TRBV19 and J is TRBJ1-5; TRBD1 aligns across 8 bases. CDR3 length equals 17 residues. V dropped 2 bases and J dropped 5; count of bases not matched to a gene: 11. Germline V CDR1 and CDR2: LNHDA, SQIVND (reference sequence). The CDR3: CASSIRGDRGRHQPQHF. CDR3 DNA, as far as it was read: TGTGCCAGTAGTATAAGGGGAGACAGGGGAAGGCATCAGCCC.

Comment on this clone: The read ends 3 residues shy of where the CDR3 ends; the end is completed using the germline J gene. The chain carries TRBV19 and TRBJ1-1; D is uncertain. Germline values: CDR1 LNHDA, CDR2 SQIVND (reference sequence). The V end was cut by 3 bases, the J end by 2 bases, with 13 bases between. This CDR3 has 15 residues. The CDR3 DNA, read in part, is TGTGCCAGTAGTATTTCTTCAGGTCCAAACACTGAA. The encoded protein is CASSISSGPNTE. The full-length CDR3 reads as CASSISSGPNTEAFF.

The CDR3 loop reads CASTGLAGGEQFF. The part of the CDR3 DNA that was read is TGTGCCAGTACCGGACTAGCGGGAGGTGAG. The rearrangement links TRBV19 to TRBJ2-1, with 14 bases identical to TRBD2. The read terminates 3 residues ahead of where the CDR3 ends, so the germline J gene completes it. V was clipped by 7 bases and J by 9 bases; unmatched bases: 2. Per the germline V gene, CDR1 is LNHDA and CDR2 is SQIVND (reference sequence). This CDR3 has 13 residues.

Points on this clone: The CDR3 end is not reached by the read, which stops 3 residues before it; the germline J gene fills it in. This chain connects TRBV5-4 to TRBJ2-1; unclear D gene. The CDR3 runs 11 residues. The ends were cut back, 3 bases at V and 4 bases at J, with 2 bases in the middle. Germline values: CDR1 SGHNT, CDR2 YYREEE (reference sequence). CDR3 DNA (partial): TGTGCCAGCAGCTCTTACAATGAG. It codes for CASSSYNE. The entire CDR3 is CASSSYNEQFF.

CDR3 residues: CASSYLNYEQYF. The CDR3 bases that were read are TGTGCCAGCAGCTACCTAAACTACGAG. This sequence joins TRBV7-9 and TRBJ2-7; D remains unclear. The read gets to within 3 residues of the CDR3 end, and the germline J gene fills in the rest. Germline CDR1 SEHNR, CDR2 FQNEAQ (reference sequence). There are 12 residues in the CDR3. V was trimmed by 4 bases and J by 3 bases, leaving 7 bases between them.

In regard to this clone: The read halts 3 residues ahead of the CDR3 end, with the missing end drawn from the germline J gene. The chain links TRBV19 to TRBJ1-5; D is perhaps TRBD1 (6 bases). The germline CDR1 and CDR2 sequences are LNHDA and SQIVND (reference sequence). Trimming cost V 2 bases and J 4 bases, with 12 bases left between them. The CDR3 spans 15 residues. The CDR3 here is CASSIRGAVNQPQHF. CDR3 DNA, as far as it was read: TGTGCCAGTAGTATACGGGGGGCGGTAAATCAGCCC.

In the case of this clone: The read ends 3 residues early relative to the CDR3; the germline J gene fills the gap. The J gene is TRBJ2-1, the V gene TRBV7-9; 7 bases align to TRBD1. V shed 6 bases and J 4 bases; nucleotides not matched to a gene: 3. CDR1 and CDR2 from the germline V gene are SEHNR and FQNEAQ (reference sequence). This CDR3 has 13 amino acids. The CDR3 sequence: CASRGQLYNEQFF. CDR3 DNA (partial): TGTGCCAGCAGGGGACAGCTTTACAATGAG.

Regarding this clone: The CDR3 extends 3 residues past the end of the read, so its final part is completed from the germline J gene. This sequence joins TRBV7-9 and TRBJ2-1, with TRBD1 as a possible D gene (5 bases). The CDR3 length is 15 residues. Trimming pared 6 bases from V and 2 bases from J, leaving 14 bases between. Germline CDR1 is SEHNR and CDR2 is FQNEAQ (reference sequence). The part of the CDR3 DNA that was read is TGTGCCAGCAGGGAGTCGGCAGGGACCTACAATGAG. Translated, it gives CASRESAGTYNE. The CDR3 in full is CASRESAGTYNEQFF.

A note on this clone: Sequencing ends 3 residues short of the CDR3 end; the germline J gene provides the rest. The gene calls are TRBV7-9 and TRBJ2-7, with 7 bases that match TRBD1. The germline V gene encodes CDR1 SEHNR and CDR2 FQNEAQ (reference sequence). This CDR3 is 15 amino acids long. Trimming at V came to 5 bases and at J to 4 bases, leaving 11 bases not matched to a gene. The DNA read from the CDR3 is TGTGCCAGCAGCACCGGGGACAGCGAATTTTACGAG. Its translation: CASSTGDSEFYE. The entire CDR3 is CASSTGDSEFYEQYF.

On this clone: The read halts 3 residues ahead of the CDR3 end, with the missing end drawn from the germline J gene. This chain uses TRBV12-3 or TRBV12-4 with TRBJ2-3, with D perhaps TRBD2 (5 bases). V gave up 5 bases and J gave up 4 bases, with 10 bases separating them. The CDR3 consists of 13 residues. The CDR3 here is CASSRLYSDTQYF. The DNA read from the CDR3 is TGTGCCAGCAGTAGACTATATTCAGATACG.

As concerns this clone: The missing CDR3 end, 3 residues past where the read stops, is filled in from the germline J gene. This chain uses TRBV7-8 with TRBJ2-7; 7 bases align to TRBD2. This CDR3 is 15 amino acids long. Germline CDR1 and CDR2: SGHVS and FQNEAQ. The V gene end was trimmed by 5 bases and the J gene end by 2 bases; junction bases not matched to a gene: 9. This chain's CDR3 is CASSHPGDYTYEQYF. The sequenced part of the CDR3 DNA is TGTGCCAGCAGCCACCCTGGGGACTATACCTACGAG.

Notes on this clone: The read terminates 3 residues before the CDR3 end, so the remaining end is supplied by the germline J gene. The chain recombines TRBV5-6 with TRBJ2-1; TRBD2 matches 10 bases. V shed 4 bases, J shed 2 bases, and the junction held 3 bases outside the gene matches. Germline loops: CDR1 SGHDT, CDR2 YYEEEE. The CDR3 runs to 15 residues. The DNA read from the CDR3 is TGTGCCAGCAGCCCTGGACTAGCGGCCTACAATGAG. Amino acid sequence: CASSPGLAAYNE. The whole CDR3 is CASSPGLAAYNEQFF.